A single sample is the source of the 7 T cell receptor beta chains below, sequenced in a study of PD-L1 blockade in urothelial cancer. Noted time point: pretreatment peripheral blood. The assay was immunoSEQ multiplex PCR, and TCRdb's table has in-frame clones only and misses some. The sample has tens of thousands of clones, over 80% seen once. The material sequenced was PBMCs, taken around atezolizumab (anti-PD-L1) treatment. The source is a woman aged 70 to 79 with urothelial cancer.

The chain is built from TRBV30 and TRBJ2-3; TRBD2 aligns across 9 bases. The CDR3 sequence is 15 residues long. Trimming took 5 bases from V and 2 from J; bases not matched to a gene: 8. Germline assignment: CDR1 GTSNPN and CDR2 SVGIG (reference sequence). CDR3 DNA: TGTGCCTGGGCATTACTAGCGGGCCACACAGATACGCAGTATTTT. Translation gives CAWALLAGHTDTQYF. Using reference TRBV30 and TRBJ2-3 for the parts outside the CDR3, the full variable domain is SQTIHQWPATLVQPVGSPLSLECTVEGTSNPNLYWYRQAAGRGLQLLFYSVGIGQISSEVPQNLSASRPQDRQFILSSKKLLLSDSGFYLCAWALLAGHTDTQYFGPGTRLTVL.

The chain couples TRBV6-5 to TRBJ2-7; TRBD1 might be the D (5 bases). This CDR3 spans 13 amino acids. Trimming took 7 bases from V and 2 from J, leaving 12 bases between them. The V gene's germline CDR1 is MNHEY and CDR2 SVGAGI. The CDR3 spells CASKGRATYEQYF. CDR3 nucleotide sequence: TGTGCCAGCAAGGGCAGGGCCACCTACGAGCAGTACTTC.

The CDR3 sequence: CASQQGISGNTIYF. The CDR3 nucleotides are TGTGCCAGCCAACAGGGGATCTCTGGAAACACCATATATTTT. The J gene is TRBJ1-3, the V gene TRBV10-3; TRBD1 aligns across 7 bases. CDR3 length: 14 amino acids. The germline V gene encodes CDR1 ENHRY and CDR2 SYGVKD. V dropped 10 bases and J dropped 0; count of bases not matched to a gene: 6.

A single count supports this clone. The chain links TRBV11-2 to TRBJ2-7; 8 nucleotides agree with TRBD1. Looked up from germline, CDR1 is SGHAT and CDR2 is FQNNGV. The CDR3 is 14 amino acids. J was trimmed by 4 bases and V by 4 bases; bases with no gene match: 6. Here the CDR3 reads CASSSWDRLYEQYF. The CDR3 nucleotides are TGTGCCAGCAGCTCCTGGGACAGGCTGTACGAGCAGTACTTC.

The CDR3 nucleotides read TGTGCCAGCAGCTCGGGACTAGCGGGGGGTGCAGATACGCAGTATTTT. This sequence encodes CASSSGLAGGADTQYF. The chain joins TRBV7-2 to TRBJ2-3, with 15 positions matching TRBD2. With V trimmed by 4 bases and J by 4 bases, 3 bases remained unmatched. The CDR3 is 16 residues long. Germline assignment: CDR1 SGHTA and CDR2 FQGNSA.

The rearrangement uses TRBV30 and TRBJ2-2, with D tentatively TRBD2 (6 bases). Germline CDR1 and CDR2: GTSNPN and SVGIG (reference sequence). The V end lost 5 bases, the J end lost 3 bases, and 10 bases lay between the germline ends. The CDR3 is made up of 13 amino acids. The CDR3 DNA follows: TGTGCCTGGCGGGGGTATTACACCGGGGAGCTGTTTTTT. Translation gives CAWRGYYTGELFF.

This clone was seen once. This chain uses TRBV14 with TRBJ1-6; D is ambiguous. The V gene's germline CDR1 is SGHDN and CDR2 FVKESK. With 3 bases removed from V and 0 bases from J, the gap between germline ends came to 15 bases. CDR3 length: 18 residues. CDR3 DNA: TGTGCCAGCAGCCACCCCACGGGCACTAGCTCCTATAATTCACCCCTCCACTTT. Residues: CASSHPTGTSSYNSPLHF.